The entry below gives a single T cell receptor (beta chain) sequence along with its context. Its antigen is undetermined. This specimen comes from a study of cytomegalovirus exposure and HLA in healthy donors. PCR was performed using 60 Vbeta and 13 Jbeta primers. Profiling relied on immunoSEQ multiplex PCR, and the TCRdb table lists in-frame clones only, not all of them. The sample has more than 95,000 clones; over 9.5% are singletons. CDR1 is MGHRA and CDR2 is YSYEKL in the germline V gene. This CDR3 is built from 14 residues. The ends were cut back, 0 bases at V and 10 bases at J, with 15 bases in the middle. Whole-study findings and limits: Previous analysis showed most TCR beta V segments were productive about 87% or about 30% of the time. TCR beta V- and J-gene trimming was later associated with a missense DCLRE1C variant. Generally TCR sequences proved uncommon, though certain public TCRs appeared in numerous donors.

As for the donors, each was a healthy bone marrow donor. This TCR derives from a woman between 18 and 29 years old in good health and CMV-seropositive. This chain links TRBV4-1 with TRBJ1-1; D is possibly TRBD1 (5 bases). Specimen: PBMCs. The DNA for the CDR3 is TGCGCCAGCAGCCAAGAAGGAGGGGACCGACGAGCTTTCTTT. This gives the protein CASSQEGGDRRAFF.